The rows below give T cell receptor beta chains drawn from one sample of a study of cytomegalovirus exposure and HLA in healthy donors. Here immunoSEQ multiplex PCR was the method, and the copy in TCRdb shows in-frame clones only, minus some. The sample has about 170,000 clones, more than 70% seen once; the top ten hold about 1.6%. Material: PBMCs. The receptors come from a girl aged 5-17 years in good health and CMV-seronegative. The CDR3 runs from the conserved cysteine through the conserved F or W. The D gene is left open where the match is weak. Rows give clone size only sometimes, using once, few, many, or a class for an expanded clone.

len: 14; abundance: .; d_gene: TRBD1; v_gene: TRBV6-1; j_gene: TRBJ1-1; CDR3nt: TGTGCCAGCAGTAAGCAGGGGGAGAACACTGAAGCTTTCTTT; CDR3aa: CASSKQGENTEAFF
len: 16; abundance: .; d_gene: TRBD1; v_gene: TRBV30; j_gene: TRBJ2-2; CDR3nt: TGTGCCTGGAGTGCGCCGGGACAGAAGAACACCGGGGAGCTGTTTTTT; CDR3aa: CAWSAPGQKNTGELFF
len: 16; abundance: .; d_gene: TRBD1; v_gene: TRBV6-4; j_gene: TRBJ1-2; CDR3nt: TGTGCCAGCAGCAACGGGAGGGGGCGGTCCGGCTATGGCTACACCTTC; CDR3aa: CASSNGRGRSGYGYTF
len: 15; abundance: .; d_gene: .; v_gene: TRBV30; j_gene: TRBJ1-4; CDR3nt: TGTGCCTGGAGTGTCGAGGTGGGGGCATCTGAAAAACTGTTTTTT; CDR3aa: CAWSVEVGASEKLFF
len: 13; abundance: .; d_gene: .; v_gene: TRBV11-2; j_gene: TRBJ1-1; CDR3nt: TGTGCCAGCAGCTTGTCACTAAACACTGAAGCTTTCTTT; CDR3aa: CASSLSLNTEAFF
len: 13; abundance: .; d_gene: .; v_gene: TRBV30; j_gene: TRBJ2-1; CDR3nt: TGTGCCTGGAGTACTGGGGGGTTCAATGAGCAGTTCTTC; CDR3aa: CAWSTGGFNEQFF
len: 14; abundance: .; d_gene: .; v_gene: TRBV7-9; j_gene: TRBJ2-1; CDR3nt: TGTGCCAGCAGCTTATGGCCTGAAAAAGTTGAGCAGTTCTTC; CDR3aa: CASSLWPEKVEQFF
len: 18; abundance: .; d_gene: TRBD2; v_gene: TRBV19; j_gene: TRBJ2-1; CDR3nt: TGTGCCAGTAGTTGGGCGGGACTAGAGCTCATTGGCCACAATGAGCAGTTCTTC; CDR3aa: CASSWAGLELIGHNEQFF
len: 16; abundance: .; d_gene: TRBD2; v_gene: TRBV6-4; j_gene: TRBJ2-5; CDR3nt: TGTGCCAGCAGTGAATGGGCTAGCGGGAGCCAAGAGACCCAGTACTTC; CDR3aa: CASSEWASGSQETQYF
len: 13; abundance: few; d_gene: .; v_gene: TRBV29-1; j_gene: TRBJ2-3; CDR3nt: TGCAGCGCTCAACAGGGCAGCACAGATACGCAGTATTTT; CDR3aa: CSAQQGSTDTQYF
len: 13; abundance: once; d_gene: .; v_gene: TRBV7-6; j_gene: TRBJ1-6; CDR3nt: TGTGCCAGCAGCTCCCAACAGAATTCACCCCTCCACTTT; CDR3aa: CASSSQQNSPLHF
len: 14; abundance: .; d_gene: .; v_gene: TRBV4-1; j_gene: TRBJ2-1; CDR3nt: TGCGCCAGCAGCCAAGGACAGCTTTCCAATGAGCAGTTCTTC; CDR3aa: CASSQGQLSNEQFF
len: 13; abundance: .; d_gene: .; v_gene: TRBV6-5; j_gene: TRBJ1-5; CDR3nt: TGTGCCAGCAGCGGACAGAGAAATCAGCCCCAGCATTTT; CDR3aa: CASSGQRNQPQHF
len: 17; abundance: .; d_gene: TRBD2; v_gene: TRBV9; j_gene: TRBJ2-5; CDR3nt: TGTGCCAGCAGCTCCCTGGGGGGGTTATCGGGCCAAGAGACCCAGTACTTC; CDR3aa: CASSSLGGLSGQETQYF
len: 15; abundance: .; d_gene: .; v_gene: TRBV23-1; j_gene: TRBJ1-1; CDR3nt: TGCGCCAGCGGCCTAGGGTGGGGGGGTCACACTGAAGCTTTCTTT; CDR3aa: CASGLGWGGHTEAFF
len: 15; abundance: few; d_gene: .; v_gene: TRBV27; j_gene: TRBJ1-2; CDR3nt: TGTGCCAGCAGTTTTGGCGGGGAGCGTATTCATGGCTACACCTTC; CDR3aa: CASSFGGERIHGYTF
len: 12; abundance: .; d_gene: .; v_gene: TRBV25-1; j_gene: TRBJ1-2; CDR3nt: TGTGCCAGCAGTGCCGCGGGGGAAGGCTACACCTTC; CDR3aa: CASSAAGEGYTF
len: 15; abundance: few; d_gene: .; v_gene: TRBV6-5; j_gene: TRBJ2-2; CDR3nt: TGTGCCAGCAGTTACTCTTACGACAGGCCCGGGGAGCTGTTTTTT; CDR3aa: CASSYSYDRPGELFF
len: 14; abundance: .; d_gene: .; v_gene: TRBV6-1; j_gene: TRBJ1-1; CDR3nt: TGTGCCAGCAGTGTATCTCGGGGTCGTACTGAAGCTTTCTTT; CDR3aa: CASSVSRGRTEAFF
len: 13; abundance: .; d_gene: .; v_gene: TRBV6-5; j_gene: TRBJ2-3; CDR3nt: TGTGCCAGCAGTTACTCGAACGAGGTGAAGCAGTATTTT; CDR3aa: CASSYSNEVKQYF
len: 17; abundance: .; d_gene: .; v_gene: TRBV15; j_gene: TRBJ1-1; CDR3nt: TGTGCCACCAGCAGGGGGGCCCGACAGTCTCTGAACACTGAAGCTTTCTTT; CDR3aa: CATSRGARQSLNTEAFF
len: 18; abundance: few; d_gene: .; v_gene: TRBV7-9; j_gene: TRBJ1-3; CDR3nt: TGTGCCAGCAGCTTAGATCCCGGCCCAGGGCCGGCTGGAAACACCATATATTTT; CDR3aa: CASSLDPGPGPAGNTIYF
len: 12; abundance: .; d_gene: .; v_gene: TRBV18; j_gene: TRBJ1-1; CDR3nt: TGTGCCAGCTCCCCCAGGGAGGGGAGCGCTTTCTTT; CDR3aa: CASSPREGSAFF